This T cell receptor beta chain emerged from a study of cytomegalovirus exposure and HLA in healthy donors. Looking at the study overall: As released early, the data held 85 million to 95 million unique TCRs from HLA-typed donors. Study-level points and caveats: In a later analysis, several top co-occurrence clusters appeared linked to parvovirus B19, influenza, CMV and Epstein-Barr virus. Most likely, a cluster of highly shared sequence variants arose as a sequencing artifact.

PCR involved 60 Vbeta and 13 Jbeta primers. Profiling relied on immunoSEQ multiplex PCR, and the TCRdb table lists in-frame clones only, not all of them. The table for this sample gives 50,000 to 75,000 clones. With respect to this clone: Antigen unknown.

Nominally healthy donors were sampled, though unrecorded immune exposures were likely. The sample consisted of PBMCs. The sequence derives from a young woman in good health and CMV-seronegative.

The CDR3 DNA sequence: TGTGCCAGCTCACCACGGATCTTGGGACAGGGGGTTAGAAGCAATGAGCAGTTCTTC. It codes for CASSPRILGQGVRSNEQFF. The chain joins TRBV18 to TRBJ2-1; TRBD1 matches 11 bases. CDR1 is KGHSH and CDR2 is LQKENI in the germline V gene. V shed 1 base and J 6 bases; nucleotides not matched to a gene: 14. CDR3 length: 19 amino acids.